This T cell receptor (beta chain) was captured in a study of T cells in localized non-small cell lung cancer. The protocol was immunoSEQ multiplex PCR, while the TCRdb copy is restricted to in-frame clones and leaves out a portion. The table lists more than 70,000 clones, about four fifths of them singletons. Sequenced here: peripheral blood, sampled before any cancer treatment. The receptor was derived from a man aged 40 to 70 with stage I lung adenocarcinoma.

This CDR3 reads CASSEMGGGAGTDTQYF. DNA for the CDR3: TGTGCCAGCAGTGAAATGGGAGGGGGGGCCGGCACAGATACGCAGTATTTT. The chain has TRBV9 and TRBJ2-3; the D gene is possibly TRBD2 (7 bases). V lost 5 bases, J lost 1 base, and 20 bases lay in between. From germline, CDR1 is SGDLS and CDR2 YYNGEE. This CDR3 has 17 amino acids. Using reference TRBV9 and TRBJ2-3 for the parts outside the CDR3, the full variable domain is DSGVTQTPKHLITATGQRVTLRCSPRSGDLSVYWYQQSLDQGLQFLIQYYNGEERAKGNILERFSAQQFPDLHSELNLSSLELGDSALYFCASSEMGGGAGTDTQYFGPGTRLTVL.